Listed below are T cell receptor beta chains from one sample, sequenced in a study of T-cell reconstitution after alpha-beta-depleted transplantation in children. TCRdb ran MiXCR on the PCR reads and lists one entry per CDR3 protein. The sample records 300,000 to 350,000 distinct CDR3 sequences, about a quarter being singletons. Sequencing was performed on PBMCs, mostly from graft donor cells, taken 180 days after TCRalphabeta/CD19-depleted stem cell transplant. The receptors stem from a male patient younger than 18 who had a stem cell transplant for acute lymphoblastic leukemia, so the T cells may come from the graft donor. Both conserved end residues are part of each CDR3. A D gene is named only where the DNA matches it firmly. Some rows mark clone size as missing; the rest say once, few, many or name a class of expanded clone.

d_call: TRBD1
v_call: TRBV19
j_call: TRBJ2-2
clone_size: .
cdr3_nt: TGTGCCAGTATGGTCCCGACAGGGGCAAACACCGGGGAGCTGTTTTTT
cdr3_aa: CASMVPTGANTGELFF

d_call: TRBD2
v_call: TRBV19
j_call: TRBJ2-1
clone_size: .
cdr3_nt: TGTGCCAGTAGTATAGGGACTAGCGGGATTTTCAATGAGCAGTTCTTC
cdr3_aa: CASSIGTSGIFNEQFF

d_call: .
v_call: TRBV5-1
j_call: TRBJ2-2
clone_size: few
cdr3_nt: TGCGCCAGCAGCTTGGGGTGGAGGAACACCGGGGAGCTGTTTTTT
cdr3_aa: CASSLGWRNTGELFF

d_call: .
v_call: TRBV10-3
j_call: TRBJ1-2
clone_size: .
cdr3_nt: TGTGCCCTCTGGAACTATGGCTACACCTTC
cdr3_aa: CALWNYGYTF

d_call: .
v_call: TRBV7-8
j_call: TRBJ2-3
clone_size: few
cdr3_nt: TGTGCCAGCAGCCTTAAGCGGGCCACAGATACGCAGTATTTT
cdr3_aa: CASSLKRATDTQYF

d_call: .
v_call: TRBV15
j_call: TRBJ2-7
clone_size: .
cdr3_nt: TGTGCCACCAGCCGGGGAGCGGATGCCTCCTACGAGCAGTACTTC
cdr3_aa: CATSRGADASYEQYF

d_call: TRBD1
v_call: TRBV12-3/TRBV12-4
j_call: TRBJ1-5
clone_size: few
cdr3_nt: TGTGCCAGCAGTTTCCCCGGCAGGGGGCTTACTCAGCCCCAGCATTTT
cdr3_aa: CASSFPGRGLTQPQHF

d_call: .
v_call: TRBV4-1
j_call: TRBJ2-4
clone_size: .
cdr3_nt: TGCGCCAGCAGCCAACGCCTGAACGCCAAAAACATTCAGTACTTC
cdr3_aa: CASSQRLNAKNIQYF

d_call: TRBD1
v_call: TRBV5-6
j_call: TRBJ1-6
clone_size: .
cdr3_nt: TGTGCCAGCGGACCCGGGACAGGGCCTTCACCCCTCCACTTT
cdr3_aa: CASGPGTGPSPLHF

d_call: .
v_call: TRBV12-3/TRBV12-4
j_call: TRBJ2-3
clone_size: .
cdr3_nt: TGTGCCAGCACCGTTGTGGCTGTGGATACGCAGTATTTT
cdr3_aa: CASTVVAVDTQYF

d_call: .
v_call: TRBV5-1
j_call: TRBJ2-4
clone_size: many
cdr3_nt: TGCGCCAGCAGCTTGGATGGACCCAGAGCCAAAAACATTCAGTACTTC
cdr3_aa: CASSLDGPRAKNIQYF

d_call: .
v_call: TRBV5-1
j_call: TRBJ2-2
clone_size: .
cdr3_nt: TGCGCCAGCAGCTTGGAGGGGGAGCGAACCGGGGAGCTGTTTTTT
cdr3_aa: CASSLEGERTGELFF

d_call: .
v_call: TRBV5-1
j_call: TRBJ1-1
clone_size: many
cdr3_nt: TGCGCCAGCAGCACCCAGACGGGACGGGCTGAAGCTTTCTTT
cdr3_aa: CASSTQTGRAEAFF

d_call: TRBD1
v_call: TRBV12-3/TRBV12-4
j_call: TRBJ2-3
clone_size: few
cdr3_nt: TGTGCCAGCAGTTCGGGACAGGGGACCCGCACAGATACGCAGTATTTT
cdr3_aa: CASSSGQGTRTDTQYF

d_call: .
v_call: TRBV7-3
j_call: TRBJ1-1
clone_size: few
cdr3_nt: TGTGCCAGCAGCTTAACGCGGCAGGGAGAGACTTTCTTT
cdr3_aa: CASSLTRQGETFF

d_call: .
v_call: TRBV7-3
j_call: TRBJ2-2
clone_size: .
cdr3_nt: TGTGCCAGCAGGTCCGTGAGCACGAACACCGGGGAGCTGTTTTTT
cdr3_aa: CASRSVSTNTGELFF

d_call: .
v_call: TRBV5-6
j_call: TRBJ2-7
clone_size: many
cdr3_nt: TGTGCCAGCAGCTCGGGCCCGTCCTACGAGCAGTACTTC
cdr3_aa: CASSSGPSYEQYF

d_call: TRBD1
v_call: TRBV20-1
j_call: TRBJ2-7
clone_size: few
cdr3_nt: TGCAGTGCTAGAGCCCTGGACAGGGGTTTCGAGCAGTACTTC
cdr3_aa: CSARALDRGFEQYF

d_call: .
v_call: TRBV29-1
j_call: TRBJ2-7
clone_size: once
cdr3_nt: TGCAGCGCTTCTATCCCTAGCGAGCCCCCCGGTCTTCGCGAGCAGTACTTC
cdr3_aa: CSASIPSEPPGLREQYF

d_call: .
v_call: TRBV7-9
j_call: TRBJ1-3
clone_size: .
cdr3_nt: TGTGCCAGCAGCTTATATAGTCGGGGGGCCGCTGGAAACACCATATATTTT
cdr3_aa: CASSLYSRGAAGNTIYF

d_call: .
v_call: TRBV21-1
j_call: TRBJ2-7
clone_size: .
cdr3_nt: TGTGCCAGCAGCAAAGAGGGCCAGACCCCCTACGAGCAGTACTTC
cdr3_aa: CASSKEGQTPYEQYF

d_call: .
v_call: TRBV7-3
j_call: TRBJ1-6
clone_size: many
cdr3_nt: TGTGCCAGCAGCTTAAGTGGGCACAATAATTCACCCCTCCACTTT
cdr3_aa: CASSLSGHNNSPLHF

d_call: TRBD2
v_call: TRBV6-5
j_call: TRBJ2-5
clone_size: few
cdr3_nt: TGTGCCAGCAGTTACGGCGCGGGAGGGATAAAAGAGACCCAGTACTTC
cdr3_aa: CASSYGAGGIKETQYF

d_call: .
v_call: TRBV20-1
j_call: TRBJ2-5
clone_size: .
cdr3_nt: TGCAGTGCTCCTAGGGGGGAGACCCAGTACTTC
cdr3_aa: CSAPRGETQYF

d_call: TRBD1
v_call: TRBV7-2
j_call: TRBJ1-5
clone_size: many
cdr3_nt: TGTGCCATCAGTCCGGGACAGGGGTACCAGCCCCAGCATTTT
cdr3_aa: CAISPGQGYQPQHF

d_call: .
v_call: TRBV20-1
j_call: TRBJ2-3
clone_size: .
cdr3_nt: TGCAGTGCCACGGGTAGCGCAGATACGCAGTATTTT
cdr3_aa: CSATGSADTQYF

d_call: .
v_call: TRBV29-1
j_call: TRBJ1-1
clone_size: .
cdr3_nt: TGCAGCGTTGTCAGGATCACTGAAGCTTTCTTT
cdr3_aa: CSVVRITEAFF

d_call: .
v_call: TRBV5-1
j_call: TRBJ2-1
clone_size: .
cdr3_nt: TGCGCCAGCAGCTTGGGGGCCAGCGGTAGAAATGAGCAGTTCTTC
cdr3_aa: CASSLGASGRNEQFF

d_call: .
v_call: TRBV7-2
j_call: TRBJ1-2
clone_size: .
cdr3_nt: TGTGCCAGCAGCCGACAGCGGAGCGCCTATGGCTACACCTTC
cdr3_aa: CASSRQRSAYGYTF

d_call: .
v_call: TRBV12-3/TRBV12-4
j_call: TRBJ2-1
clone_size: many
cdr3_nt: TGTGCCAGCAGTTTAAAGAACCAGCAGTTCTTC
cdr3_aa: CASSLKNQQFF

d_call: TRBD1
v_call: TRBV7-6
j_call: TRBJ1-3
clone_size: .
cdr3_nt: TGTGCCAGCAGCTTAGGCCAGTGGACAGGTGAAAACACCATATATTTT
cdr3_aa: CASSLGQWTGENTIYF

d_call: TRBD1
v_call: TRBV5-1
j_call: TRBJ2-7
clone_size: few
cdr3_nt: TGCGCCAGCAGAATGCTACCCGGGACAGCCTCCTACGAGCAGTACTTC
cdr3_aa: CASRMLPGTASYEQYF

d_call: .
v_call: TRBV7-9
j_call: TRBJ2-7
clone_size: .
cdr3_nt: TGTGCCAGCAGCTTTCCCGGGACGCGCACCTCCTACGAGCAGTACTTC
cdr3_aa: CASSFPGTRTSYEQYF

d_call: .
v_call: TRBV20-1
j_call: TRBJ2-3
clone_size: few
cdr3_nt: TGCAGTGTACCCTTAGGGGGTACAGATACGCAGTATTTT
cdr3_aa: CSVPLGGTDTQYF

d_call: .
v_call: TRBV18
j_call: TRBJ1-5
clone_size: .
cdr3_nt: TGTGCCAGTTCCCTCTGGGCAGCTTTATCCAATCAGCCCCAGCATTTT
cdr3_aa: CASSLWAALSNQPQHF

d_call: TRBD2
v_call: TRBV3-1
j_call: TRBJ2-7
clone_size: few
cdr3_nt: TGTGCCAGCAGCCAAGCAACCAGCGGGAGGTCCTACGAGCAGTACTTC
cdr3_aa: CASSQATSGRSYEQYF

d_call: TRBD2
v_call: TRBV7-3
j_call: TRBJ2-1
clone_size: .
cdr3_nt: TGTGCCAGCAGCTTACTAGCACTAGCGTCCCACAATGAGCAGTTCTTC
cdr3_aa: CASSLLALASHNEQFF

d_call: .
v_call: TRBV5-6
j_call: TRBJ2-1
clone_size: .
cdr3_nt: TGTGCCAGCAGCTTGCGTTGGGGAACCTACAATGAGCAGTTCTTC
cdr3_aa: CASSLRWGTYNEQFF

d_call: TRBD1
v_call: TRBV29-1
j_call: TRBJ2-7
clone_size: few
cdr3_nt: TGCAGCGGGGCGGCGGGACAGGGGGTCGAGCAGTACTTC
cdr3_aa: CSGAAGQGVEQYF

d_call: .
v_call: TRBV5-5
j_call: TRBJ1-5
clone_size: .
cdr3_nt: TGTGCCAGCAGCCCGACGGGTGCGGCTAATAGCAATCAGCCCCAGCATTTT
cdr3_aa: CASSPTGAANSNQPQHF

d_call: TRBD2
v_call: TRBV7-3
j_call: TRBJ2-3
clone_size: few
cdr3_nt: TGTGCCAGCAGCTTAAAGGGACGGCGGGAGGGCCATGGAGATACGCAGTATTTT
cdr3_aa: CASSLKGRREGHGDTQYF

d_call: .
v_call: TRBV9
j_call: TRBJ1-2
clone_size: .
cdr3_nt: TGTGCCAGCACAGCCATTCCGGGCCCCTCCTATGGCTACACCTTC
cdr3_aa: CASTAIPGPSYGYTF

d_call: .
v_call: TRBV5-1
j_call: TRBJ1-1
clone_size: few
cdr3_nt: TGCGCCAGCAGCTTGAGAGGGGGGGGGAACACTGAAGCTTTCTTT
cdr3_aa: CASSLRGGGNTEAFF

d_call: .
v_call: TRBV12-5
j_call: TRBJ1-1
clone_size: .
cdr3_nt: TGTGCTAGTGGTTTGTCTGGGGGCACTGAAGCTTTCTTT
cdr3_aa: CASGLSGGTEAFF

d_call: .
v_call: TRBV9
j_call: TRBJ2-2
clone_size: .
cdr3_nt: TGTGCCAGCAGCGCGATCAGCGGGGAGCTGTTTTTT
cdr3_aa: CASSAISGELFF

d_call: TRBD2
v_call: TRBV9
j_call: TRBJ2-1
clone_size: few
cdr3_nt: TGTGCCAGCGGGGGCGGGAGGAGCTCCTACAATGAGCAGTTCTTC
cdr3_aa: CASGGGRSSYNEQFF

d_call: TRBD1
v_call: TRBV9
j_call: TRBJ2-6
clone_size: .
cdr3_nt: TGTGCCAGCAGCGTAGGCCCTCCGGGACAGAGGTCTGGGGCCAACGTCCTGACTTTC
cdr3_aa: CASSVGPPGQRSGANVLTF

d_call: .
v_call: TRBV4-1
j_call: TRBJ2-1
clone_size: .
cdr3_nt: TGCGCCAGCAGCCAAGACCCATCCCCCTACAATGAGCAGTTCTTC
cdr3_aa: CASSQDPSPYNEQFF

d_call: .
v_call: TRBV5-1
j_call: TRBJ1-2
clone_size: .
cdr3_nt: TGCGCCAGCAGGGGACATCAGTTAAGCTATGGCTACACCTTC
cdr3_aa: CASRGHQLSYGYTF

d_call: .
v_call: TRBV5-1
j_call: TRBJ2-2
clone_size: few
cdr3_nt: TGCGCCAGCAGTGTGTTTGGGGGAACGAACACCGGGGAGCTGTTTTTT
cdr3_aa: CASSVFGGTNTGELFF

d_call: TRBD2
v_call: TRBV6-1
j_call: TRBJ2-1
clone_size: .
cdr3_nt: TGTGCCAGCAGGGGCGGGAGTATCTTGCTTGAGCAGTTCTTC
cdr3_aa: CASRGGSILLEQFF